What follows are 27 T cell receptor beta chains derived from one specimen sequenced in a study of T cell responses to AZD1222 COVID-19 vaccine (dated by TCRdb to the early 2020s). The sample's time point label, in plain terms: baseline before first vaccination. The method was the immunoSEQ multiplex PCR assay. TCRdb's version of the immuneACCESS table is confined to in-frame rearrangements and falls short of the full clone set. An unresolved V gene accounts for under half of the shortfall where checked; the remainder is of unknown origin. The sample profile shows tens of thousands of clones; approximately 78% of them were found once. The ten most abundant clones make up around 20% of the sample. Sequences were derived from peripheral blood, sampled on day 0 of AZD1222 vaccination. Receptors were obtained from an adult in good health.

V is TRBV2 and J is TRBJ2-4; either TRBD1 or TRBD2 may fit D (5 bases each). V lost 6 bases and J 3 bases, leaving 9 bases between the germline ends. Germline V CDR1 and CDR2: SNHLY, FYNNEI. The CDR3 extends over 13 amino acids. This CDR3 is CASRGDGKNIQYF. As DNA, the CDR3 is TGTGCCAGCAGGGGGGACGGCAAAAACATTCAGTACTTC.

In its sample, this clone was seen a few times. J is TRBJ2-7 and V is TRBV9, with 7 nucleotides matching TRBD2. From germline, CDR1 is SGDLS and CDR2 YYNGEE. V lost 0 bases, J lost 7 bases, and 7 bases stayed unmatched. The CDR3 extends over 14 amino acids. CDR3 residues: CASSVDAREEEQYF. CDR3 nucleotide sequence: TGTGCCAGCAGCGTAGACGCCCGGGAGGAAGAGCAGTACTTC.

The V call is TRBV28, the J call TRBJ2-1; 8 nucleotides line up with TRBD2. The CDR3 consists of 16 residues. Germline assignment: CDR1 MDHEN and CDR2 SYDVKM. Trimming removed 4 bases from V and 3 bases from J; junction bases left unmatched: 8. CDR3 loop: CASSSLLAEHYNEQFF. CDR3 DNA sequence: TGTGCCAGCAGTTCCCTACTAGCGGAGCACTACAATGAGCAGTTCTTC.

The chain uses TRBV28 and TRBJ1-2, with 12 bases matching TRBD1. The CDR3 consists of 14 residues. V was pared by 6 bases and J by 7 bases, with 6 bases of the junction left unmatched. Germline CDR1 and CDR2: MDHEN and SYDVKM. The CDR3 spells CASSPGQGAAGYTF. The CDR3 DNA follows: TGTGCCAGCAGCCCGGGACAGGGGGCCGCTGGCTACACCTTC.

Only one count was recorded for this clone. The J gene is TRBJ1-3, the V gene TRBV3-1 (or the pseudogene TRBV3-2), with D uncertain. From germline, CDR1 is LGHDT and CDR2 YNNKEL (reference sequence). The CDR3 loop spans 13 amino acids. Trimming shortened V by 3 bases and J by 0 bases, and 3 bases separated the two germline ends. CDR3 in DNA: TGTGCCAGCAGCCACACCTCTGGAAACACCATATATTTT. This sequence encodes CASSHTSGNTIYF.

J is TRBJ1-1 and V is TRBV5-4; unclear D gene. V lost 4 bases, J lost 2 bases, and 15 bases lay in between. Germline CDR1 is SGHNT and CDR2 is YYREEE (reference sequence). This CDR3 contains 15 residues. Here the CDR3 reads CASSRPEAANTEAFF. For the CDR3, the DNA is TGTGCCAGCAGCCGACCCGAGGCCGCTAACACTGAAGCTTTCTTT.

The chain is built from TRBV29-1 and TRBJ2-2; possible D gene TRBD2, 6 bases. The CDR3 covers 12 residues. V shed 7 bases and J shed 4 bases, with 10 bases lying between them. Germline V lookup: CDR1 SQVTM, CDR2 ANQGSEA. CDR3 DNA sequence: TGCAGCGCGGGACTGAGCACCGGGGAGCTGTTTTTT. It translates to CSAGLSTGELFF.

This chain's CDR3 is CASSFIYRDRGYEQYF. Here the CDR3 DNA reads TGTGCCAGCAGTTTCATATACCGGGACAGGGGCTACGAGCAGTACTTC. This chain joins TRBV27 and TRBJ2-7; TRBD1 matches 10 bases. The V and J ends lost 3 bases and 3 bases, in that order; junction bases with no gene match: 8. This CDR3 contains 16 residues. CDR1 is MNHEY, CDR2 SMNVEV, per germline (reference sequence).

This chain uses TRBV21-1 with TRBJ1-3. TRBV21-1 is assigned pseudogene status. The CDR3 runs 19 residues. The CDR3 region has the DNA TGTGCCAGCAGCAAAGAGGAGACATACCTTCTATACTCTGGAAACACCATATATTTT. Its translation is CASSKEETYLLYSGNTIYF.

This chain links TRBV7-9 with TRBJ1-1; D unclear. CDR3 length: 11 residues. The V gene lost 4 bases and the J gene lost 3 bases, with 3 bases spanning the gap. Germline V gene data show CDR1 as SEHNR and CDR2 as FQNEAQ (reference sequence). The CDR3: CASSSYTEAFF. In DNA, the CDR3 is TGTGCCAGCAGCTCGTACACTGAAGCTTTCTTT. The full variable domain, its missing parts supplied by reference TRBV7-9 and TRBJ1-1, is DTGVSQNPRHKITKRGQNVTFRCDPISEHNRLYWYRQTLGQGPEFLTYFQNEAQLEKSRLLSDRFSAERPKGSFSTLEIQRTEQGDSAMYLCASSSYTEAFFGQGTRLTVV.

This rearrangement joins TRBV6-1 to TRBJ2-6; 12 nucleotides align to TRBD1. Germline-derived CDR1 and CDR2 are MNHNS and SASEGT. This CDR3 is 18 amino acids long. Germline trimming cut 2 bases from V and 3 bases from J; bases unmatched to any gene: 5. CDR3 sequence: CASSERGQGASGANVLTF. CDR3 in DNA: TGTGCCAGCAGTGAACGGGGACAGGGGGCAAGTGGGGCCAACGTCCTGACTTTC.

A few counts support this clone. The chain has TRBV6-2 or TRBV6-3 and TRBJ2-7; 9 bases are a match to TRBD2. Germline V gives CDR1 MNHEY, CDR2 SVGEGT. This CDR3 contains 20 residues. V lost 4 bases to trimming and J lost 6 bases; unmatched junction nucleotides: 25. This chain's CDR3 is CASSFLARKTVAGVYPEQYF. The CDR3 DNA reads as TGTGCCAGCAGTTTCTTAGCCAGAAAGACAGTAGCGGGAGTGTATCCCGAGCAGTACTTC.

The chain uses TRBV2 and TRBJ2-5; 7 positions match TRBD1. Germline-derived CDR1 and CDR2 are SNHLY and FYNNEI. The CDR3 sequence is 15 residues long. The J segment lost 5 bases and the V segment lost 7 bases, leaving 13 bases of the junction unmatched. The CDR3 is CASTELDRSKETQYF. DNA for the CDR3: TGTGCCAGCACCGAACTGGACAGGAGTAAGGAGACCCAGTACTTC.

The CDR3 nucleotides read TGTGCCAGCAGTGAGGCTGTGGGGGATAACTATGGCTACACCTTC. The encoded protein is CASSEAVGDNYGYTF. V is TRBV6-1 and J is TRBJ1-2, with a tentative D call TRBD1 (5 bases). CDR3 length: 15 amino acids. Germline CDR1 is MNHNS and CDR2 is SASEGT. V lost 3 bases, J lost 1 base, and 12 bases lay in between.

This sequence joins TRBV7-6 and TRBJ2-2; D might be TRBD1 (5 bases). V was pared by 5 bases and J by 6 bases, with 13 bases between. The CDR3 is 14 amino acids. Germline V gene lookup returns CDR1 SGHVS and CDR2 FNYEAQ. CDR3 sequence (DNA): TGTGCCAGCAGCCAAAACACAGGATCCGGGGAGCTGTTTTTT. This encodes CASSQNTGSGELFF.

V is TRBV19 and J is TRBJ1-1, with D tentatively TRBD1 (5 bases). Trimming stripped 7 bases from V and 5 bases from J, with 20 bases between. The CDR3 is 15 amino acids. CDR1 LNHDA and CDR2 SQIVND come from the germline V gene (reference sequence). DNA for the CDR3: TGTGCCAGTACCCCTGTTTCAGGGACGATAACTGAAGCTTTCTTT. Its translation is CASTPVSGTITEAFF.

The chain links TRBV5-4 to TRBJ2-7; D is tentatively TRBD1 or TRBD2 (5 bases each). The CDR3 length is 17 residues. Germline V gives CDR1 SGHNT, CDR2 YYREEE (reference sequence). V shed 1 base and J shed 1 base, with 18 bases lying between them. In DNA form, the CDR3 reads TGTGCCAGCAGCTTGAAGATTGCCGCAGGGAGATCCTACGAGCAGTACTTC. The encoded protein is CASSLKIAAGRSYEQYF.

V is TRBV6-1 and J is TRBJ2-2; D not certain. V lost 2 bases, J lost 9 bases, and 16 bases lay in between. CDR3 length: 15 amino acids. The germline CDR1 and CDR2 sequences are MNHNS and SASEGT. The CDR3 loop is CASSESLGRARELFF. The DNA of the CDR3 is TGTGCCAGCAGTGAAAGCCTAGGCCGCGCCCGGGAGCTGTTTTTT.

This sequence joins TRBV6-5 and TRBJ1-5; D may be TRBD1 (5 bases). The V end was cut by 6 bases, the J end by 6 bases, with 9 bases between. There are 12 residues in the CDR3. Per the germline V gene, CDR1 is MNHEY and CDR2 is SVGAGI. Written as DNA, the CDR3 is TGTGCCAGCAGGGGGGGACTTCAGCCCCAGCATTTT. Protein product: CASRGGLQPQHF.

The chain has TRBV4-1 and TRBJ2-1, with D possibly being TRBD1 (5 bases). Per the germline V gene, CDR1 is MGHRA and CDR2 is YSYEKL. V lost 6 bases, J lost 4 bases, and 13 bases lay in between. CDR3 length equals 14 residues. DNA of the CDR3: TGCGCCAGCAGTCCTGAGACAGATTACAATGAGCAGTTCTTC. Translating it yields CASSPETDYNEQFF.

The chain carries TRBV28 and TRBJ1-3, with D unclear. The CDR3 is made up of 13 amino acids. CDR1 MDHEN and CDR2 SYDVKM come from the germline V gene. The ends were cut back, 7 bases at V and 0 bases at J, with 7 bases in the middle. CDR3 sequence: CASTESSGNTIYF. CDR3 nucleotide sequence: TGTGCCAGCACCGAGAGCTCTGGAAACACCATATATTTT.

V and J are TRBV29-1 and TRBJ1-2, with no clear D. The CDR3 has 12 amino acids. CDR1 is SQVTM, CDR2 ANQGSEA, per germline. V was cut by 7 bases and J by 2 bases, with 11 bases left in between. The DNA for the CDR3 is TGCAGCGGCATGGACGAAAACTATGGCTACACCTTC. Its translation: CSGMDENYGYTF.

The CDR3 DNA sequence: TGTGCCAGCAGTGAAGACCCCAACACAGATACGCAGTATTTT. Translated: CASSEDPNTDTQYF. The rearrangement joins TRBV6-1 to TRBJ2-3; D remains ambiguous. The length of the CDR3 is 14 residues. V lost 1 base and J 2 bases, leaving 7 bases between the germline ends. Germline V lookup: CDR1 MNHNS, CDR2 SASEGT.

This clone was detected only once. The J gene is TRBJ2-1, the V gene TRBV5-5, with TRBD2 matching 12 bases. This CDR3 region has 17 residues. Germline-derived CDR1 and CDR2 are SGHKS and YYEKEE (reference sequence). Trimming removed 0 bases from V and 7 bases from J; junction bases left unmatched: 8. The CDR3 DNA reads TGTGCCAGCAGCTTGGCGGCTAGGACTAGCGGGATGAATGAGCAGTTCTTC. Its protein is CASSLAARTSGMNEQFF.

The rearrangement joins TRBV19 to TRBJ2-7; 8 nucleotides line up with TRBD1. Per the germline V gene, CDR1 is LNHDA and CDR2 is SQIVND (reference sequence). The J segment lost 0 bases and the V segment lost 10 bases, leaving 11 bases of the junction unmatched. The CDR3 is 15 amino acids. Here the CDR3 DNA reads TGTGCCACCACTGGGGGGCAGGGGGCCTCCTACGAGCAGTACTTC. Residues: CATTGGQGASYEQYF.

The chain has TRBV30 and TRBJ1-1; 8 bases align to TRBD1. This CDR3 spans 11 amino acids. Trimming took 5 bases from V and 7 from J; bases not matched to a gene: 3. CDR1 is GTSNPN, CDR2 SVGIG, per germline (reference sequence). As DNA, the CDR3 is TGTGCCTGGGGGACAGGTCTTGAAGCTTTCTTT. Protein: CAWGTGLEAFF. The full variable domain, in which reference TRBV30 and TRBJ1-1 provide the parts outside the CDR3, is SQTIHQWPATLVQPVGSPLSLECTVEGTSNPNLYWYRQAAGRGLQLLFYSVGIGQISSEVPQNLSASRPQDRQFILSSKKLLLSDSGFYLCAWGTGLEAFFGQGTRLTVV.

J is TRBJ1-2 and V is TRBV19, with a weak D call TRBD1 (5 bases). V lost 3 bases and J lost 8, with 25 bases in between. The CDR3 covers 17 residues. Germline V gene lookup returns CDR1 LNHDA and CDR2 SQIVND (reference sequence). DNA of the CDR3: TGTGCCAGTAGTATCCTCCAACATCCCGGGACGGGAGGAGGCTACACCTTC. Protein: CASSILQHPGTGGGYTF.